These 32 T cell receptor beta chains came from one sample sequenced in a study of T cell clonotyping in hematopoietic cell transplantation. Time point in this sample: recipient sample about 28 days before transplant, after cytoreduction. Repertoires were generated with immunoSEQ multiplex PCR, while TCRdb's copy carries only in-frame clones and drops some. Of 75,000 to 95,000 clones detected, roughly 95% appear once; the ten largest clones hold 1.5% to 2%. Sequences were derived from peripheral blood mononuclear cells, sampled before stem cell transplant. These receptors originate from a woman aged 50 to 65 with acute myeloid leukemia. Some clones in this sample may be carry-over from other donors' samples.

CDR3 bases: TGTGCCAGCAGCTTAACCAGGGGCGGGAATGAAAAACTGTTTTTT. This codes for CASSLTRGGNEKLFF. This chain links TRBV7-9 with TRBJ1-4, with a tentative D call TRBD1 (6 bases). Per the germline V gene, CDR1 is SEHNR and CDR2 is FQNEAQ (reference sequence). The CDR3 is 15 amino acids. V lost 2 bases, J lost 5 bases, and 12 bases lay in between.

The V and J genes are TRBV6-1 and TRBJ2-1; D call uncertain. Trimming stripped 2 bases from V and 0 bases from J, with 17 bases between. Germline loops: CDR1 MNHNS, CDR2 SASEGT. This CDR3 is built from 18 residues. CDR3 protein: CASSEFMKGWSSYNEQFF. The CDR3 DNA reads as TGTGCCAGCAGTGAATTTATGAAGGGCTGGAGCTCCTACAATGAGCAGTTCTTC.

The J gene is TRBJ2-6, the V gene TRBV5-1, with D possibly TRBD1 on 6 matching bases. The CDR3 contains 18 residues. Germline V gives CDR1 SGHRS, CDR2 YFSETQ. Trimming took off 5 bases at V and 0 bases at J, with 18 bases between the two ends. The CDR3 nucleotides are TGCGCCAGCAGTCGCGACAGGAGACTACCCTCTGGGGCCAACGTCCTGACTTTC. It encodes CASSRDRRLPSGANVLTF. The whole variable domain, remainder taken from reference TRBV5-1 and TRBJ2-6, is KAGVTQTPRYLIKTRGQQVTLSCSPISGHRSVSWYQQTPGQGLQFLFEYFSETQRNKGNFPGRFSGRQFSNSRSEMNVSTLELGDSALYLCASSRDRRLPSGANVLTFGAGSRLTVL.

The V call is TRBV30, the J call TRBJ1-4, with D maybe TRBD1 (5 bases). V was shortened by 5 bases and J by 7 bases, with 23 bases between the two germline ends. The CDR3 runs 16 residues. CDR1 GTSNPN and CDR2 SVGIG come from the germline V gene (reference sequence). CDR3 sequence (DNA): TGTGCCTGGGCTCCAGGGATCCGGGGATTAGGTGAAAAACTGTTTTTT. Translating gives CAWAPGIRGLGEKLFF.

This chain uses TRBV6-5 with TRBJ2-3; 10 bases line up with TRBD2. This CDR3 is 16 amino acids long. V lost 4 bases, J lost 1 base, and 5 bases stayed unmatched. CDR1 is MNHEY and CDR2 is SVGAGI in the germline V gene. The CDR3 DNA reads TGTGCCAGCAGTTGGCTAGCGGGAGTGGGCACAGATACGCAGTATTTT. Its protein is CASSWLAGVGTDTQYF.

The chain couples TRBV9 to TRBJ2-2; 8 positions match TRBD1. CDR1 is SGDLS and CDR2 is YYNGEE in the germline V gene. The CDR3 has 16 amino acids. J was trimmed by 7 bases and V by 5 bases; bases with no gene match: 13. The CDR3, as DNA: TGTGCCAGCAGAAGGGGACAGGCCTCGTCCGGCGGGGAGCTGTTTTTT. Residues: CASRRGQASSGGELFF.

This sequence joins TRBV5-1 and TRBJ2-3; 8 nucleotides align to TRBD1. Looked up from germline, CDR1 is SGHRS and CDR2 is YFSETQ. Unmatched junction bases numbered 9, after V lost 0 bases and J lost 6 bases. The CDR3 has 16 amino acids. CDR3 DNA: TGCGCCAGCAGCTTGGCCCTCGGACAGGGAACGGATACGCAGTATTTT. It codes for CASSLALGQGTDTQYF.

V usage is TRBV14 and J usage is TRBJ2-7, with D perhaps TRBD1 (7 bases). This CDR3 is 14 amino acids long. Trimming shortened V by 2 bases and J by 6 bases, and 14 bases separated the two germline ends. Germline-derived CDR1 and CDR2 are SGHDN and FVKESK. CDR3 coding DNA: TGTGCCAGCAGCCAATGGTCCCAGGGGGGCGAGCAGTACTTC. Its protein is CASSQWSQGGEQYF.

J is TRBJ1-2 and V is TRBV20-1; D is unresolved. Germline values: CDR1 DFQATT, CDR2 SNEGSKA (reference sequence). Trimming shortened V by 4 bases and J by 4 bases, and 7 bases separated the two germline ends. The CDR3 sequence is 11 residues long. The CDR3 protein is CSANDGYGYTF. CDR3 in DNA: TGCAGTGCTAATGACGGCTATGGCTACACCTTC.

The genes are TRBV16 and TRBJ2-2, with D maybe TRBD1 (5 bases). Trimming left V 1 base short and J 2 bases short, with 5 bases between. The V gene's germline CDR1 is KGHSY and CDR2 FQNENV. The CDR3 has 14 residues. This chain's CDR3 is CASSQWGNTGELFF. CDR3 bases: TGTGCCAGCAGCCAATGGGGCAACACCGGGGAGCTGTTTTTT.

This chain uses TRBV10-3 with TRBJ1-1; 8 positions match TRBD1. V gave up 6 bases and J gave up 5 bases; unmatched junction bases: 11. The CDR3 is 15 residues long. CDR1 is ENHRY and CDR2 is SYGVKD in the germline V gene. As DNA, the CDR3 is TGTGCCATCAGGGCGGACAGGGCTCGGTCGACTGAAGCTTTCTTT. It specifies CAIRADRARSTEAFF.

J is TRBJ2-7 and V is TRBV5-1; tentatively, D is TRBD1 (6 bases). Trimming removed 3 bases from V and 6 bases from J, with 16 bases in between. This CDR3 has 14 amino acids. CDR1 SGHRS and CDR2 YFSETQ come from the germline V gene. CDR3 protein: CASSSGQLVGEQYF. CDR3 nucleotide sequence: TGCGCCAGCAGCTCAGGACAGCTGGTGGGCGAGCAGTACTTC.

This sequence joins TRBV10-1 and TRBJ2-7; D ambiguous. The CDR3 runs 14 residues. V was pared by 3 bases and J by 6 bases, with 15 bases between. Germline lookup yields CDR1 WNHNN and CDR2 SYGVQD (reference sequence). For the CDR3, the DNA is TGCGCCAGCAGTGACATTAGTGGGTCCGGCGAGCAGTACTTC. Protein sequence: CASSDISGSGEQYF.

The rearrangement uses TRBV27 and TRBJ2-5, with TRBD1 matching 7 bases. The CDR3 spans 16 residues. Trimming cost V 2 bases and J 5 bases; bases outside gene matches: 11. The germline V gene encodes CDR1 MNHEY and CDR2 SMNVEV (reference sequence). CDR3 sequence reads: CASSLLPGQLAETQYF. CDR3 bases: TGTGCCAGCAGTTTACTACCGGGACAGTTGGCGGAGACCCAGTACTTC.

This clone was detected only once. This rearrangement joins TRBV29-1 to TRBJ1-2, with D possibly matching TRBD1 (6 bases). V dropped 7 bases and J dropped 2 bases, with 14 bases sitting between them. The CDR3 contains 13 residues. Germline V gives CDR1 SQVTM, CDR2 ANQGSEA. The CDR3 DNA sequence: TGCAGCGCCGAGGGGGGGACCAACTATGGCTACACCTTC. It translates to CSAEGGTNYGYTF.

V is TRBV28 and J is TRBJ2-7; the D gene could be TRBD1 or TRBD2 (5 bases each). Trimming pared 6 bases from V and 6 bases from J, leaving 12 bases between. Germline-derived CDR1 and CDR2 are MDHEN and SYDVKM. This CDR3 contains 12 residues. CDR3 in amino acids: CASSLGTAEQYF. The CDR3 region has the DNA TGTGCCAGCAGCCTAGGGACCGCCGAGCAGTACTTC.

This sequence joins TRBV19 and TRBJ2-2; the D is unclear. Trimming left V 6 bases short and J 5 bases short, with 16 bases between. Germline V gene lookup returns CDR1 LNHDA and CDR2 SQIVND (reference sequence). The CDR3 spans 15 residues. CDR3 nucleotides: TGTGCCAGTAGGGTTAGAATTGGGGAAACCGGGGAGCTGTTTTTT. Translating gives CASRVRIGETGELFF.

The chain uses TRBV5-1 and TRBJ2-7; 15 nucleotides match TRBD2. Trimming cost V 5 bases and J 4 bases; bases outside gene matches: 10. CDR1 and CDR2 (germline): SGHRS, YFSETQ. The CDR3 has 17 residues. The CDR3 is CASRSGTSGGIGYEQYF. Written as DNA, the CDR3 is TGCGCCAGCAGATCCGGGACTAGCGGGGGGATCGGGTACGAGCAGTACTTC.

Here the CDR3 DNA reads TGTGCCAGCAGTTTTCCCGCAGCGGGTACAAATACGCAGTATTTT. It encodes CASSFPAAGTNTQYF. This chain uses TRBV2 with TRBJ2-3, with a weak D call TRBD2 (6 bases). V dropped 5 bases and J dropped 7 bases, with 19 bases sitting between them. The germline CDR1 and CDR2 sequences are SNHLY and FYNNEI. The CDR3 spans 15 residues.

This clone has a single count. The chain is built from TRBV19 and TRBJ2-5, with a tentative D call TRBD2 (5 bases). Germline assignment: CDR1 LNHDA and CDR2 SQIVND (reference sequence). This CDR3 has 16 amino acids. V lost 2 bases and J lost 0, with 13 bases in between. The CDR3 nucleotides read TGTGCCAGTAGTATAACCGGGAACTTGTACCAAGAGACCCAGTACTTC. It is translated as CASSITGNLYQETQYF.

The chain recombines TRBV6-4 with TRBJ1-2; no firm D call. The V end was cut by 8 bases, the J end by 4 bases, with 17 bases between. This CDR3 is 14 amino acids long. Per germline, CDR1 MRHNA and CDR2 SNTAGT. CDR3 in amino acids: CASRSEAASYGYTF. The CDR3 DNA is TGTGCCAGCCGATCGGAAGCAGCCTCCTATGGCTACACCTTC.

The CDR3 sequence: CASSLEGVKDEQYF. CDR3 nucleotide sequence: TGTGCCAGCAGCTTGGAAGGGGTAAAAGACGAGCAGTACTTC. V and J are TRBV5-4 and TRBJ2-7; a possible D gene is TRBD1 (5 bases). Trimming stripped 0 bases from V and 5 bases from J, with 12 bases between. The CDR3 runs 14 residues. CDR1 and CDR2 (germline): SGHNT, YYREEE (reference sequence).

The CDR3 protein is CASSLGRRTNTEAFF. CDR3 bases: TGTGCCAGCAGCTTAGGCCGCCGCACGAACACTGAAGCTTTCTTT. This chain uses TRBV11-2 with TRBJ1-1, with D unresolved. The CDR3 sequence is 15 residues long. Germline V CDR1 and CDR2: SGHAT, FQNNGV. Trimming took 1 base from V and 1 from J, leaving 10 bases between them. The variable domain in full, completed from reference TRBV11-2 and TRBJ1-1, reads EAGVAQSPRYKIIEKRQSVAFWCNPISGHATLYWYQQILGQGPKLLIQFQNNGVVDDSQLPKDRFSAERLKGVDSTLKIQPAKLEDSAVYLCASSLGRRTNTEAFFGQGTRLTVV.

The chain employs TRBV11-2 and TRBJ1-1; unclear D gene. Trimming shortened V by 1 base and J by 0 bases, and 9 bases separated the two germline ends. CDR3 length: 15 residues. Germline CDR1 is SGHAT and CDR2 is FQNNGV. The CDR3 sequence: CASSLGLRLNTEAFF. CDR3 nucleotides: TGTGCCAGCAGCTTAGGTTTAAGGTTGAACACTGAAGCTTTCTTT.

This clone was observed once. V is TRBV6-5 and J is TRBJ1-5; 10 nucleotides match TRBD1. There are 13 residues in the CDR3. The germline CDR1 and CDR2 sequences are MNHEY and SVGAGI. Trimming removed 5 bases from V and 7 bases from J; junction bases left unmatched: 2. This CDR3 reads CASSRDRGQPQHF. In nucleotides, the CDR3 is TGTGCCAGCAGTCGGGACAGGGGCCAGCCCCAGCATTTT.

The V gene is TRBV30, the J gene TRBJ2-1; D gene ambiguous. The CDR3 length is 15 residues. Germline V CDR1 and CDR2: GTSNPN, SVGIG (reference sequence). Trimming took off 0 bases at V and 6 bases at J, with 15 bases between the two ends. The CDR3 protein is CAWSVTPSELNEQFF. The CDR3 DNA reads TGTGCCTGGAGTGTAACCCCATCCGAACTCAATGAGCAGTTCTTC. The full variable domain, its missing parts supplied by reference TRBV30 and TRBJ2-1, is SQTIHQWPATLVQPVGSPLSLECTVEGTSNPNLYWYRQAAGRGLQLLFYSVGIGQISSEVPQNLSASRPQDRQFILSSKKLLLSDSGFYLCAWSVTPSELNEQFFGPGTRLTVL.

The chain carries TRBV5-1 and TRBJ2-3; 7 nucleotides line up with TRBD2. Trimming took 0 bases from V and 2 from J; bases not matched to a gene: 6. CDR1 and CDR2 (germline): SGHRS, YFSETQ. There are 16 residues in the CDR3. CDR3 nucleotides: TGCGCCAGCAGCTTGGAAGTAGGGAGGGACACAGATACGCAGTATTTT. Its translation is CASSLEVGRDTDTQYF.

The CDR3 spells CASSYAGDKNIQYF. The CDR3 bases are TGTGCCAGCAGTTATGCAGGGGACAAAAACATTCAGTACTTC. The chain couples TRBV6-6 to TRBJ2-4, with TRBD1 as a possible D gene (6 bases). The V gene's germline CDR1 is MNHNY and CDR2 SVGAGI (reference sequence). Trimming took 3 bases from V and 3 from J, leaving 9 bases between them. The CDR3 covers 14 residues.

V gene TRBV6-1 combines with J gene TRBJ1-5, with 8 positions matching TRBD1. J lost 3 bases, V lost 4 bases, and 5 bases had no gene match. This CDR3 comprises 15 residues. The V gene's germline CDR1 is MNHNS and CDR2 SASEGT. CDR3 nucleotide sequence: TGTGCCAGCAGTGTAGGGACAGGTAACAATCAGCCCCAGCATTTT. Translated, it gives CASSVGTGNNQPQHF.

In nucleotides, the CDR3 is TGTGCCAGCAGAACGGGACTAGCGGGAAATGAGCAGTTCTTC. Translation: CASRTGLAGNEQFF. J is TRBJ2-1 and V is TRBV27; 13 bases are a match to TRBD2. Germline CDR1 is MNHEY and CDR2 is SMNVEV (reference sequence). The V segment lost 6 bases and the J segment 7 bases; nucleotides outside the gene matches: 3. This CDR3 region has 14 residues.

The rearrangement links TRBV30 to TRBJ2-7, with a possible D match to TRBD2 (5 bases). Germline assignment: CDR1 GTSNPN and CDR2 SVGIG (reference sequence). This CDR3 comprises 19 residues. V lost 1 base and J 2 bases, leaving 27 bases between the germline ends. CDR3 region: CAWSGLTGITAYGAYEQYF. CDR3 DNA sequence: TGTGCCTGGAGTGGGTTGACCGGGATTACGGCCTACGGGGCCTACGAGCAGTACTTC. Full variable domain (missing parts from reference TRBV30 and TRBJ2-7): SQTIHQWPATLVQPVGSPLSLECTVEGTSNPNLYWYRQAAGRGLQLLFYSVGIGQISSEVPQNLSASRPQDRQFILSSKKLLLSDSGFYLCAWSGLTGITAYGAYEQYFGPGTRLTVT.

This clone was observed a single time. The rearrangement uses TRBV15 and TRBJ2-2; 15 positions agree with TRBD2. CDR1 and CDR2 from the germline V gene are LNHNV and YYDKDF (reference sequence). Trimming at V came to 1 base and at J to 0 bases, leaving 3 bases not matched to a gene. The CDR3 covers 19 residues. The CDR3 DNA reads TGTGCCACCAGCAGAGTGGGACTAGCGGGGGGTACGAACACCGGGGAGCTGTTTTTT. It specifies CATSRVGLAGGTNTGELFF.